The 26 T cell receptor beta chains reported below all come from one sample, sequenced in a study of T cell clonality in common variable immunodeficiency. Data came from immunoSEQ multiplex PCR; TCRdb stores just in-frame clones and leaves some out. The sample is made up of about 55,000 clones, none counted only once. Sequences were obtained from peripheral blood mononuclear cells. The receptors stem from a person aged 18-70 years in good health.

On this clone: The CDR3 end lies 3 residues beyond the end of the read and is filled in from the germline J gene. V and J are TRBV10-3 and TRBJ2-7, with 7 bases fitting TRBD1. Germline V gene sequence: CDR1 ENHRY, CDR2 SYGVKD. This CDR3 has 12 amino acids. J was trimmed by 5 bases and V by 5 bases; bases with no gene match: 3. The CDR3 sequence: CAISSDRDEQYF. The part of the CDR3 DNA that was read is TGTGCCATCAGTTCCGACAGGGACGAG.

This clone was picked up many times. Read sequence stops 3 residues before the CDR3 end, and the germline J gene provides the missing end. This chain links TRBV10-3 with TRBJ2-2; a possible D gene is TRBD2 (5 bases). CDR1 and CDR2 (germline): ENHRY, SYGVKD. This CDR3 contains 14 residues. Deletions cut 4 bases from V and 6 bases from J, with 12 bases between. The CDR3 spells CAISGPTMAGELFF. The CDR3 DNA, read in part, is TGTGCCATCAGTGGACCGACTATGGCCGGGGAG.

At least ten counts were recorded for this clone. Within the sample, other DNA sequences also encode this same CDR3. CDR3 sequence reads: CASSPSHSLVAGNTIYF. The part of the CDR3 DNA that was read is TGTGCCAGCTCACCAAGTCACAGTTTAGTTGCTGGAAACACC. The chain couples TRBV18 to TRBJ1-3, with D unclear. From the germline J gene comes the end of the CDR3, since the read stops 3 residues before it. The V end was cut by 2 bases, the J end by 2 bases, with 16 bases between. Germline CDR1 is KGHSH and CDR2 is LQKENI. The CDR3 runs 17 residues.

This clone was counted many times. Read sequence stops 3 residues before the CDR3 end, and the germline J gene provides the missing end. The rearrangement links TRBV11-2 to TRBJ1-4, with unresolved D. CDR1 and CDR2 from the germline V gene are SGHAT and FQNNGV. V was shortened by 7 bases and J by 5 bases, with 11 bases between the two germline ends. This CDR3 spans 13 amino acids. CDR3 amino acids: CASTGGLNEKLFF. Incomplete CDR3 DNA: TGTGCCAGCACTGGCGGGCTGAATGAAAAA.

At least ten counts were recorded for this clone. The read finishes 3 residues shy of the CDR3 end, and the germline J gene is used to complete it. This chain connects TRBV2 to TRBJ2-5, with 7 bases identical to TRBD1. V lost 6 bases, J lost 5 bases, and 12 bases stayed unmatched. CDR1 is SNHLY and CDR2 is FYNNEI in the germline V gene. The CDR3 loop spans 15 amino acids. Partial CDR3 DNA: TGTGCCAGCAGAGCCGACAGGGCGGCGTACGAGACC. Its translation: CASRADRAAYET. The whole CDR3 sequence is CASRADRAAYETQYF.

Many counts were recorded for this clone. The CDR3 end falls 3 residues outside the read, so it is completed with the germline J gene. V and J are TRBV7-9 and TRBJ2-2; 8 positions match TRBD2. The germline gives CDR1 SEHNR, CDR2 FQNEAQ (reference sequence). J was trimmed by 5 bases and V by 3 bases; bases with no gene match: 5. The CDR3 has 15 residues. The CDR3 sequence: CASSLAGTRTGELFF. The sequenced part of the CDR3 DNA is TGTGCCAGCAGCTTGGCCGGGACTAGGACCGGGGAG.

This clone was seen a few times. Read coverage stops 3 residues before the CDR3 terminus; the germline J gene supplies the remainder. The rearrangement uses TRBV6-2 or TRBV6-3 and TRBJ2-2, with TRBD2 matching over 7 bases. The length of the CDR3 is 17 residues. Germline CDR1 and CDR2: MNHEY and SVGEGT. The CDR3 sequence is CASTLLGTQGTNEKLFF. The CDR3 bases that were read are TGTGCCAGCACCCTACTGGGGACCCAAGGGACTAATGAAAAG.

The table lists this clone with many counts. The CDR3 end is not reached by the read, which stops 3 residues before it; the germline J gene fills it in. V and J are TRBV30 and TRBJ2-7; 7 bases agree with TRBD2. The CDR3 has 16 residues. After removal of 0 bases from V and 2 bases from J, the junction contained 10 bases not matched to a gene. Germline V CDR1 and CDR2: GTSNPN, SVGIG (reference sequence). CDR3 bases read: TGTGCCTGGAGTGTACCATGGGCTAGCGGAACCTACGAG. Its translation is CAWSVPWASGTYE. The complete CDR3 sequence is CAWSVPWASGTYEQYF.

In its sample, this clone was seen many times. An end of the junction does not agree with germline; a read error may underlie this. The CDR3 DNA, read in part, is TGCGCCAGCAGCCAAGTTGAAAGGAACTATGGC. Its protein product is CASSQVERNYG. The CDR3 reads in full as CASSQVERNYGYTF. The chain combines TRBV4-2 with TRBJ1-2; D not resolved. With the read ending 3 residues before the CDR3 end, the germline J gene is used to fill in that end. The CDR3 length is 14 residues. The germline gives CDR1 LGHNA, CDR2 YNFKEQ.

Concerning this clone: The sequenced fragment ends 3 residues before the CDR3 boundary, so the rest is inferred from the germline J gene. The chain recombines TRBV7-9 with TRBJ1-2; 7 bases agree with TRBD1. V trimming: 5 bases; J trimming: 4 bases; junction bases outside the gene matches: 7. The length of the CDR3 is 14 residues. Looked up from germline, CDR1 is SEHNR and CDR2 is FQNEAQ (reference sequence). The DNA read from the CDR3 is TGTGCCAGCAGCCCCGGGACAGCCATCTATGGC. Residues: CASSPGTAIYG. In full, the CDR3 is CASSPGTAIYGYTF.

This clone was counted only a few times. The covered CDR3 bases are TGCGCCAGCAGTGACAGGGCCTATAATTCACCG. Its translation: CASSDRAYNSP. The complete CDR3 reads CASSDRAYNSPLFF. V and J are TRBV10-2 and TRBJ2-2, with D tentatively TRBD1 (5 bases). The read finishes 3 residues shy of the CDR3 end, and the germline J gene is used to complete it. Germline loops: CDR1 WSHSY, CDR2 SAAADI. The CDR3 is 14 amino acids.

This clone was recorded many times. The read ends 3 residues before the CDR3 terminus; that terminus is restored from the germline J gene. The chain uses TRBV30 and TRBJ2-5; 11 bases map to TRBD1. CDR1 and CDR2 (germline): GTSNPN, SVGIG (reference sequence). With 2 bases clipped from V and 5 bases from J, the junction kept 7 bases outside the gene matches. This CDR3 has 15 residues. The DNA read from the CDR3 is TGTGCCTGGAGTAGAGGACAGGGGGCTCGGGAGACC. Translating gives CAWSRGQGARET. In full, the CDR3 is CAWSRGQGARETQYF.

This clone was detected ten times or more. Read data end 3 residues before the CDR3 end; the end is taken from the germline J gene. The chain recombines TRBV19 with TRBJ1-1; tentatively, D is TRBD1 (5 bases). The germline V gene encodes CDR1 LNHDA and CDR2 SQIVND (reference sequence). There are 13 residues in the CDR3. The V gene lost 5 bases and the J gene lost 1 base, with 8 bases spanning the gap. The sequenced part of the CDR3 DNA is TGTGCCAGTAGTGAACAGGCGAACACTGAA. Encoded protein: CASSEQANTE. The full CDR3 is CASSEQANTEAFF.

Ten or more counts support this clone. The read comes to an end 3 residues before the CDR3 does, leaving the germline J gene to fill in the end. The rearrangement joins TRBV19 to TRBJ1-2, with D possibly being TRBD1 (5 bases). From germline, CDR1 is LNHDA and CDR2 SQIVND (reference sequence). This CDR3 is 15 amino acids long. The V gene lost 5 bases and the J gene lost 4 bases, with 17 bases spanning the gap. The sequenced part of the CDR3 DNA is TGTGCCAGTAGTGCGCTTGGACGGACACGCTATGGC. It specifies CASSALGRTRYG. The entire CDR3 protein reads CASSALGRTRYGYTF.

As to this clone: Read data end 3 residues before the CDR3 end; the end is taken from the germline J gene. The chain employs TRBV7-2 and TRBJ1-2; the D gene is possibly TRBD1 (5 bases). The germline gives CDR1 SGHTA, CDR2 FQGNSA. CDR3 length: 14 residues. CDR3 amino acids: CASSRFTDNNDYTF. Partial CDR3 DNA: TGTGCCAGCAGCCGATTTACGGACAACAATGAC. Drawing the rest from reference TRBV7-2 and TRBJ1-2, the complete variable domain is GAGVSQSPSNKVTEKGKDVELRCDPISGHTALYWYRQSLGQGLEFLIYFQGNSAPDKSGLPSDRFSAERTGGSVSTLTIQRTQQEDSAVYLCASSRFTDNNDYTFGSGTRLTVV.

This clone was seen many times. The sequence runs out 3 residues before the end of the CDR3; the remainder is reconstructed from the germline J gene. V and J are TRBV5-1 and TRBJ1-1; TRBD1 aligns across 7 bases. CDR3 length: 14 amino acids. Germline CDR1 is SGHRS and CDR2 is YFSETQ. J gave up 3 bases and V 3 bases, and 5 bases lay outside the gene matches. CDR3 DNA (partial): TGCGCCAGCAGCTCCGGACAGGTTCACACTGAA. It is translated as CASSSGQVHTE. The full CDR3 protein reads CASSSGQVHTEAFF.

This clone was found many times. The read terminates 3 residues before the CDR3 end, so the remaining end is supplied by the germline J gene. The rearrangement joins TRBV5-5 to TRBJ1-1, with 7 positions matching TRBD1. The CDR3 loop spans 13 amino acids. Germline CDR1 is SGHKS and CDR2 is YYEKEE (reference sequence). Germline trimming cut 2 bases from V and 5 bases from J; bases unmatched to any gene: 3. The sequenced CDR3 bases are TGTGCCAGCAGCTTACAGGGGTCGACTGAA. Protein product: CASSLQGSTE. The whole CDR3 is CASSLQGSTEAFF.

There are many counts of this clone. The CDR3 extends 3 residues past the end of the read, so its final part is completed from the germline J gene. This chain connects TRBV7-2 to TRBJ1-4; D not resolved. V lost 8 bases, J lost 6 bases, and 16 bases lay in between. CDR1 is SGHTA and CDR2 is FQGNSA in the germline V gene. The CDR3 totals 14 residues. The sequenced CDR3 bases are TGTGCCAGCTCGTCCGAGGCCCTCGATGAAAAA. As protein: CASSSEALDEK. The complete CDR3 protein is CASSSEALDEKLFF.

This clone was observed a handful of times. The sequenced fragment ends 3 residues before the CDR3 boundary, so the rest is inferred from the germline J gene. This chain connects TRBV7-2 to TRBJ2-3; 7 bases match TRBD2. V lost 5 bases to trimming and J lost 5 bases; unmatched junction nucleotides: 7. There are 14 residues in the CDR3. Germline V gene sequence: CDR1 SGHTA, CDR2 FQGNSA. This CDR3 is CASSLRGVEDTQYF. The sequenced CDR3 bases are TGTGCCAGCAGCCTCCGGGGGGTGGAAGATACG.

On this clone itself: Given a far larger clone just one base away, this is likely a sequencing read error. Read coverage stops 3 residues before the CDR3 terminus; the germline J gene supplies the remainder. The chain couples TRBV7-3 to TRBJ2-3, with D unclear. The CDR3 runs to 14 residues. Germline CDR1 SGHTA, CDR2 FQGTGA. The DNA read from the CDR3 is TGTGCCCGCAGCTTAAGAGCTAGCACAGATACG. This gives the protein CARSLRASTDT. The complete CDR3 protein is CARSLRASTDTQYF.

This clone has a count of ten or more. The CDR3 end is not reached by the read, which stops 3 residues before it; the germline J gene fills it in. V is TRBV7-9 and J is TRBJ2-1; D call uncertain. The CDR3 loop spans 15 amino acids. Germline assignment: CDR1 SEHNR and CDR2 FQNEAQ (reference sequence). Between the trimmed V and J ends, which lost 5 bases and 5 bases, there was a span of 16 bases. CDR3 region: CASSPTSYPHNEQFF. The DNA read from the CDR3 is TGTGCCAGCAGCCCCACGTCCTATCCCCACAATGAG.

This clone was seen many times. The read comes to an end 3 residues before the CDR3 does, leaving the germline J gene to fill in the end. The chain couples TRBV6-2 or TRBV6-3 to TRBJ2-3, with 7 bases lining up with TRBD2. Per the germline V gene, CDR1 is MNHEY and CDR2 is SVGEGT. The CDR3 totals 15 residues. With 6 bases clipped from V and 2 bases from J, the junction kept 8 bases outside the gene matches. The sequenced CDR3 bases are TGTGCCAGCAGCCAAGGACTAGTCGTCACAGATACG. Protein: CASSQGLVVTDT. The whole CDR3 sequence reads CASSQGLVVTDTQYF.

As for this clone: The missing CDR3 end, 3 residues past where the read stops, is filled in from the germline J gene. The chain is built from TRBV5-5 and TRBJ1-2, with 9 bases matching TRBD1. V trimming: 1 base; J trimming: 4 bases; junction bases outside the gene matches: 5. The CDR3 loop spans 15 amino acids. Germline V gene sequence: CDR1 SGHKS, CDR2 YYEKEE (reference sequence). The CDR3 loop is CASSLPDRGGYGYTF. The part of the CDR3 DNA that was read is TGTGCCAGCAGCTTGCCGGACAGGGGAGGCTATGGC.

This clone has a handful of counts. The read ends 3 residues shy of where the CDR3 ends; the end is completed using the germline J gene. The chain is built from TRBV30 and TRBJ2-4; 7 bases are shared with TRBD1. This CDR3 contains 12 residues. Germline V lookup: CDR1 GTSNPN, CDR2 SVGIG (reference sequence). This CDR3 is CAWSVDRVGQYF. The part of the CDR3 DNA that was read is TGTGCCTGGAGTGTAGACAGGGTAGGT. The full variable domain, rest sourced from reference TRBV30 and TRBJ2-4, is SQTIHQWPATLVQPVGSPLSLECTVEGTSNPNLYWYRQAAGRGLQLLFYSVGIGQISSEVPQNLSASRPQDRQFILSSKKLLLSDSGFYLCAWSVDRVGQYFGAGTRLSVL.

This clone appeared a few times. The read is 3 residues too short to cover the CDR3 end, so that end is filled in from the germline J gene. The chain combines TRBV27 with TRBJ2-7, with 7 bases aligning to TRBD1. After removal of 0 bases from V and 2 bases from J, the junction contained 4 bases not matched to a gene. Germline V CDR1 and CDR2: MNHEY, SMNVEV (reference sequence). The CDR3 consists of 15 residues. CDR3 DNA (partial): TGTGCCAGCAGTTTATCCGCAGGGGGAACCTACGAG. Its protein product is CASSLSAGGTYE. The full CDR3 protein is CASSLSAGGTYEQYF.

This clone was detected many times. The CDR3 here is CASSLTADRFHTQYF. The CDR3 DNA, read in part, is TGTGCCAGCAGCTTAACAGCGGATCGTTTCCATACG. This chain links TRBV7-2 with TRBJ2-3, with TRBD2 as a possible D gene (5 bases). Read sequence stops 3 residues before the CDR3 end, and the germline J gene provides the missing end. This CDR3 spans 15 amino acids. Germline V gives CDR1 SGHTA, CDR2 FQGNSA. Trimming took off 2 bases at V and 7 bases at J, with 16 bases between the two ends.